Presented here are 31 T cell receptor beta chains from one specimen sequenced in a study of tumor and adjacent non-tumor tissue in lung cancer. No cell sorting was done before RNA was extracted from the tissue. TCRbeta libraries were built with three rounds of nested PCR, modified from ARM-PCR. TCRdb recomputed calls from the multiplex PCR reads with MiXCR, one row per CDR3 protein. The table shows over 60,000 distinct CDR3 sequences, with around 73% occurring only once. Sequenced sample: lung tumor tissue. These receptors originate from a man aged 55 to 70 with non-small cell lung cancer.

A word on this clonotype: Its ends do not fully match the called genes, so a read error is possible. The chain employs TRBV10-3 and TRBJ2-6, with 8 bases fitting TRBD2. This CDR3 region has 20 residues. Looked up from germline, CDR1 is ENHRY and CDR2 is SYGVKD. Here the CDR3 reads CAISEHGTSGRDSGANVPSF. The DNA of the CDR3 is TGTGCCATCAGTGAACATGGGACTAGTGGGAGGGACTCTGGGGCCAACGTCCCTTCTTTC.

Comment on this clonotype: The junction departs from the called germline gene at one end, perhaps through a read error. The chain uses TRBV29-1 and TRBJ2-7, with TRBD2 as a possible D gene (6 bases). The CDR3 consists of 16 residues. Germline CDR1 and CDR2: SQVTM and ANQGSEA. The CDR3 coding sequence is TGCAGAGTTGAAGCCAAGGGGCTAGCGTGGGGGAACGAGCAGTACTTC. Translating gives CRVEAKGLAWGNEQYF.

CDR3 in DNA: TGCAGCATCAACGGAGGGGTGACCACTGAAGCTTTCTTT. Its translation: CSINGGVTTEAFF. The rearrangement links TRBV29-1 to TRBJ1-1; D might be TRBD1 (5 bases). Between the trimmed V and J ends, which lost 8 bases and 4 bases, there was a span of 17 bases. The germline gives CDR1 SQVTM, CDR2 ANQGSEA. The CDR3 runs to 13 residues.

Turning to this clonotype: One junction end disagrees with the germline gene, perhaps due to a read error. J is TRBJ2-2 and V is TRBV6-5; D is unclear. Germline V gives CDR1 MNHEY, CDR2 SVGAGI. The CDR3 runs to 15 residues. The CDR3 DNA is TGTGCCAACAGTTACTCTACCCGCTACACCGGGGAGCTGTTTTTT. Its translation is CANSYSTRYTGELFF.

As concerns this clonotype: The CDR3 does not close with the conserved phenylalanine or tryptophan, likely indicating a read error. The chain recombines TRBV20-1 with TRBJ1-1; D is unresolved. The CDR3 contains 11 residues. Looked up from germline, CDR1 is DFQATT and CDR2 is SNEGSKA (reference sequence). This CDR3 is CSVARNTVAFY. DNA for the CDR3: TGCAGTGTTGCACGGAACACTGTAGCTTTCTAT.

As for this clonotype: At one boundary the junction diverges from the germline segment, which might be a read error. The chain is built from TRBV20-1 and TRBJ2-2, with TRBD2 matching 8 bases. CDR3 length: 16 amino acids. From germline, CDR1 is DFQATT and CDR2 SNEGSKA (reference sequence). The CDR3 reads CSATLTGGPETGKLSF. CDR3 nucleotide sequence: TGCAGTGCTACTTTAACGGGAGGGCCGGAGACCGGGAAGCTGTCTTTT.

On this clonotype itself: The junction departs from the called germline gene at one end, perhaps through a read error. The chain links TRBV6-1 to TRBJ2-1, with 8 bases aligning to TRBD2. CDR3 length equals 16 residues. The V gene's germline CDR1 is MNHNS and CDR2 SASEGT. CDR3 in DNA: TGTGCTAGCAGTGACCTAACGGGAGGGCCGTTTTATGAGCAGTTCTTC. Translating gives CASSDLTGGPFYEQFF.

The chain joins TRBV7-9 to TRBJ2-4, with 7 bases fitting TRBD2. J gave up 8 bases and V 6 bases, and 13 bases lay outside the gene matches. Germline lookup yields CDR1 SEHNR and CDR2 FQNEAQ (reference sequence). The CDR3 length is 15 residues. CDR3 amino acids: CASSSVTSLWDIQYF. The CDR3 nucleotides are TGTGCCAGCAGTTCCGTGACTAGCCTCTGGGACATTCAGTACTTC.

On this clonotype: The conserved phenylalanine or tryptophan normally closing the CDR3 is absent here, so this likely arose from a read error. Because the CDR3's place on the DNA is in doubt, the DNA is left out and the CDR3 is given as listed by TCRdb. The chain combines TRBV20-1 with TRBJ2-2; the DNA was not used to check the table's D call, TRBD1. The CDR3 length is 15 residues, termini included. CDR1 is DFQATT, CDR2 SNEGSKA, per germline (reference sequence). The CDR3 loop reads CSARKGQRTPGSCFY.

This clonotype was observed a single time. The chain combines TRBV20-1 with TRBJ2-3, with 9 bases fitting TRBD2. Per germline, CDR1 DFQATT and CDR2 SNEGSKA (reference sequence). CDR3 length: 15 amino acids. V lost 3 bases and J lost 2; bases outside the gene matches: 6. This CDR3 reads CSASSSGSNTDTQYF. The CDR3 DNA is TGCAGTGCTAGCAGTAGCGGGAGTAACACAGATACGCAGTATTTT.

Concerning this clonotype itself: This is likely a read error, given that the CDR3 carries no conserved phenylalanine or tryptophan at its end. The rearrangement joins TRBV12-3 or TRBV12-4 to TRBJ1-4, with a weak D call TRBD1 (6 bases). The CDR3 has 17 amino acids. CDR3 in amino acids: CANSSYLRQEGNEKLFL. CDR3 bases: TGTGCCAACAGTTCTTACCTCCGACAGGAAGGAAATGAAAAACTGTTTCTT.

As regards this clonotype: An end of the junction does not agree with germline; a read error may underlie this. The gene calls are TRBV29-1 and TRBJ2-1, with D maybe TRBD1 (5 bases). Germline lookup yields CDR1 SQVTM and CDR2 ANQGSEA. This CDR3 has 14 amino acids. The CDR3 sequence: CNVVGTRQPNEQFF. The CDR3 DNA is TGCAACGTTGTCGGTACCCGACAGCCCAATGAGCAGTTCTTC.

This clonotype was seen only a few times. The chain joins TRBV30 to TRBJ2-5; TRBD2 might be the D (7 bases). This CDR3 is 13 amino acids long. CDR1 and CDR2 (germline): GTSNPN, SVGIG (reference sequence). Trimming removed 2 bases from V and 5 bases from J, with 12 bases in between. This CDR3 reads CAWSTGRGETQYF. As DNA, the CDR3 is TGTGCCTGGAGTACAGGGAGGGGGGAGACCCAGTACTTC.

As to this clonotype: Germline is not matched at one junction end, which may reflect a read error. In DNA, the CDR3 is TGTGCCAGCAGAGCAACCTTAGGTTACTACGAGCAATACTTC. The encoded protein is CASRATLGYYEQYF. The V call is TRBV6-1, the J call TRBJ2-7; D uncertain. Germline loops: CDR1 MNHNS, CDR2 SASEGT. The CDR3 sequence is 14 residues long.

As regards this clonotype: Given the absence of the conserved phenylalanine or tryptophan at the CDR3 end, a read error is likely. No DNA is shown, since the ends of the CDR3 on it are uncertain; the CDR3 is the one TCRdb lists. The chain links TRBV20-1 to TRBJ2-3; the table names TRBD2, a call not compared with the DNA. The CDR3 contains 17 residues when both ends are counted. Germline V gene sequence: CDR1 DFQATT, CDR2 SNEGSKA (reference sequence). CDR3 protein: CSAQPLSGTSGADTHYI.

Concerning this clonotype: At one of its ends the junction is not consistent with the germline gene, which may arise from a read error. This sequence joins TRBV5-1 and TRBJ2-7; 12 bases map to TRBD2. Germline CDR1 SGHRS, CDR2 YFSETQ. The CDR3 runs 16 residues. CDR3 residues: CPSSWAASGRAGEQYF. The CDR3 DNA follows: TGCCCCAGCAGCTGGGCGGCTAGCGGGAGGGCAGGAGAGCAGTACTTC.

Regarding this clonotype: The conserved final phenylalanine or tryptophan is absent from the CDR3, which likely points to a read error. The DNA is omitted, as the CDR3 cannot be located on it reliably, and the CDR3 follows TCRdb's listing. The V call is TRBV20-1, the J call TRBJ2-2; no check of the table's D call, TRBD2, against the DNA was made. Germline V gene data show CDR1 as DFQATT and CDR2 as SNEGSKA (reference sequence). The CDR3 region is 13 residues in length, termini included. The CDR3 reads CSARVAGGGELVS.

In this sample, this clonotype turned up a few times. This clone may be a read error of a much larger clone one base away. The rearrangement joins TRBV10-1 to TRBJ2-7; D is possibly TRBD2 (5 bases). Trimming removed 6 bases at V and 6 bases at J, with 12 bases between. CDR3 size: 12 residues. Germline V gene data show CDR1 as WNHNN and CDR2 as SYGVQD (reference sequence). In DNA form, the CDR3 reads TGCGCCAGCAGGGACTTTGCCTGCGAGCAGTACTTC. Translating it yields CASRDFACEQYF.

The V and J genes are TRBV6-5 and TRBJ2-7, with 7 bases identical to TRBD1. The CDR3 runs 15 residues. Per germline, CDR1 MNHEY and CDR2 SVGAGI. For the CDR3, the DNA is TGTGCTAGCTGTTATTCCGGGGACAGTTCCTACGAGCAGTACTTC. Residues: CASCYSGDSSYEQYF.

On this clonotype itself: Compared with germline, one end of the junction differs, possibly owing to a read error. V is TRBV28 and J is TRBJ2-7, with 8 bases fitting TRBD2. The CDR3 totals 16 residues. The germline gives CDR1 MDHEN, CDR2 SYDVKM. CDR3 coding DNA: TGTGCCAGCAGTTCCCCCCCTCGCGGGAGGACCTACGAGCACTACTTC. Translation gives CASSSPPRGRTYEHYF.

For this clonotype: This likely comes from a read error, as the CDR3 has no conserved phenylalanine or tryptophan at its end. The chain is built from TRBV9 and TRBJ2-5; D gene uncertain. Germline V gene sequence: CDR1 SGDLS, CDR2 YYNGEE. The CDR3 has 14 residues. The germline V and J ends were trimmed by 3 bases and 1 base, with 10 bases remaining between them. CDR3 sequence reads: CASSDKDFQETQYI. Written as DNA, the CDR3 is TGTGCCAGCAGCGATAAGGATTTCCAAGAGACCCAGTACATC.

Remarks on this clonotype: Given a much more abundant clone one base away, this may be a read error. The chain has TRBV5-6 and TRBJ2-1, with no clear D. Per the germline V gene, CDR1 is SGHDT and CDR2 is YYEEEE. The CDR3 has 15 amino acids. V dropped 0 bases and J dropped 3 bases, with 10 bases sitting between them. This chain's CDR3 is CASSLVAPVYNEQFF. CDR3 bases: TGTGCCAGCAGCTTGGTGGCGCCTGTCTACAATGAGCAGTTCTTC.

This clonotype was observed a handful of times. This may stem from a read error, because a much larger clone lies one nucleotide away. The V and J genes are TRBV20-1 and TRBJ1-1; TRBD1 is a possible D gene (5 bases). This CDR3 has 13 amino acids. Germline V lookup: CDR1 DFQATT, CDR2 SNEGSKA (reference sequence). CDR3 sequence: CSVRLTERFGAFF. The CDR3 DNA reads TGCAGTGTTAGATTGACAGAGAGGTTTGGAGCTTTCTTT.

Comment on this clonotype: A read error may produce the germline difference seen at one junction end. The chain joins TRBV6-5 to TRBJ2-1; D tentatively fits TRBD1 or TRBD2 (5 bases each). Germline CDR1 MNHEY, CDR2 SVGAGI. This CDR3 is 15 amino acids long. The CDR3 reads CASSYRGDPYNEQFF. The CDR3 region has the DNA TGTGCCAGCAGTTATAGAGGGGACCCCTACAATGAGCAGTTCTTT.

In regard to this clonotype: One end of the junction does not line up with germline, which may come from a read error. The chain has TRBV6-1 and TRBJ2-6; D may be TRBD1 (6 bases). Germline V gene sequence: CDR1 MNHNS, CDR2 SASEGT. This CDR3 is built from 16 residues. The CDR3 is CTSSPKGVTGANVLTF. The CDR3 bases are TGTACCAGTAGCCCAAAGGGGGTGACTGGGGCCAACGTCCTGACTTTC.

As concerns this clonotype: Without the conserved terminal phenylalanine or tryptophan, this CDR3 likely stems from a read error. This rearrangement joins TRBV20-1 to TRBJ1-1, with D unresolved. Germline CDR1 and CDR2: DFQATT and SNEGSKA (reference sequence). The CDR3 length is 10 residues. CDR3 amino acids: CIARDRVAFI. Written as DNA, the CDR3 is TGCATTGCTAGAGACCGGGTAGCTTTCATT.

To note about this clonotype: One end of the junction fails to match germline, which may point to a read error. The rearrangement joins TRBV6-6 to TRBJ1-1, with 7 nucleotides matching TRBD1. CDR1 is MNHNY, CDR2 SVGAGI, per germline (reference sequence). This CDR3 region has 13 residues. CDR3 DNA sequence: TGTGCTAGCAGGTCGACAGGGAATACTGAAGCTTTCTTT. Translating it yields CASRSTGNTEAFF.

This clonotype was seen a few times. The junction departs from the called germline gene at one end, perhaps through a read error. V gene TRBV6-5 combines with J gene TRBJ1-5; D gene uncertain. Germline V gene lookup returns CDR1 MNHEY and CDR2 SVGAGI. This CDR3 comprises 13 residues. The CDR3 nucleotides read TGTGCAAGCAGTTATAGGCTGAATAAGAAACAGCATTTT. This encodes CASSYRLNKKQHF.

Worth noting for this clonotype: A much more abundant neighbour one base away suggests this may be a read error. The CDR3: CSGAVSAGELFF. The CDR3 nucleotides are TGCAGCGGGGCGGTGTCGGCCGGGGAGCTGTTTTTT. The rearrangement uses TRBV29-1 and TRBJ2-2, with D hard to call. CDR3 length equals 12 residues. Germline CDR1 is SQVTM and CDR2 is ANQGSEA. V lost 7 bases and J lost 6, with 12 bases in between.

Comment on this clonotype: The germline gene is not matched at one end of the junction; a read error may be the cause. This chain connects TRBV20-1 to TRBJ1-5, with D perhaps matching TRBD1 (5 bases). The V gene's germline CDR1 is DFQATT and CDR2 SNEGSKA (reference sequence). CDR3 length: 14 amino acids. The CDR3 DNA reads TGCGGTGCTAGAGAAGGGACGGACAATCAGCCCCAGCATTTT. Translated: CGAREGTDNQPQHF.

This clonotype was detected many times. The chain is built from TRBV20-1 and TRBJ2-7, with 7 bases aligning to TRBD1. CDR1 is DFQATT, CDR2 SNEGSKA, per germline (reference sequence). This CDR3 has 12 residues. V trimming: 5 bases; J trimming: 2 bases; junction bases outside the gene matches: 3. The chain's CDR3 is CSAPGGTYEQYF. The CDR3 DNA reads as TGCAGTGCTCCAGGGGGTACCTACGAGCAGTACTTC.